Listed below are T cell receptor beta chains from one sample, sequenced in a study of T-cell memory formation after mild COVID-19. One entry per CDR3 protein results from TCRdb running MiXCR on the 5' RACE reads. Of some 410,000 distinct CDR3 sequences listed, about a quarter are singletons. Material: PBMCs or a T cell subset sorted from them (not recorded which). All receptors derive from an adult woman who had mild COVID-19 (a few samples of this study predate the infection). Cell type and time point are not known. Each CDR3 is given with its conserved first and last residue. The order of the fields is D gene, clone size, V gene, CDR3 length, J gene, CDR3 protein, CDR3 DNA. A D gene is named only where the DNA matches it firmly. Size is omitted from some rows. Given values are once, few, many or a class for expanded clones.

-,-,TRBV12-3/TRBV12-4,13,TRBJ2-7,CASSSTISNEQYF,TGTGCCAGCAGTTCCACCATCTCCAACGAGCAGTACTTC
-,-,TRBV5-1,16,TRBJ1-1,CASSLVSGLMNTEAFF,TGCGCCAGCAGCTTAGTCTCAGGGCTCATGAACACTGAAGCTTTCTTT
-,-,TRBV24-1,16,TRBJ2-1,CATSDLKGISYNEQFF,TGTGCCACCAGTGATTTGAAAGGGATCTCCTACAATGAGCAGTTCTTC
-,-,TRBV29-1,13,TRBJ1-2,CSVETQGDYGYTF,TGCAGCGTCGAAACACAGGGAGACTATGGCTACACCTTC
-,few,TRBV6-1,13,TRBJ2-1,CASTPGPPGEQFF,TGTGCCAGCACCCCTGGTCCCCCAGGGGAGCAGTTCTTC
TRBD1,many,TRBV24-1,16,TRBJ2-1,CATSDSWGQSYNEQFF,TGTGCCACCAGTGATTCCTGGGGACAGTCCTACAATGAGCAGTTCTTC
-,-,TRBV18,13,TRBJ1-1,CASSPSRQTEAFF,TGTGCCAGCTCACCCAGTCGACAGACTGAAGCTTTCTTT
-,-,TRBV6-6,14,TRBJ1-3,CASTTGRDGNTIYF,TGTGCCAGCACTACCGGGAGGGATGGAAACACCATATATTTT
-,-,TRBV5-1,13,TRBJ1-5,CASSLEGPQPQHF,TGCGCCAGCAGCTTGGAAGGGCCTCAGCCCCAGCATTTT
TRBD2,many,TRBV9,11,TRBJ2-7,CAMILGRGTFF,TGTGCCATGATCCTTGGGCGGGGGACTTTTTTC
-,few,TRBV5-1,16,TRBJ1-1,CASSLASGRVNTEAFF,TGCGCCAGCAGCTTGGCATCAGGGAGGGTGAACACTGAAGCTTTCTTT
TRBD2,few,TRBV4-2,17,TRBJ2-4,CASSQELAGLAKNIQYF,TGTGCCAGCAGCCAAGAACTAGCGGGGCTAGCCAAAAACATTCAGTACTTC
TRBD1,few,TRBV12-3/TRBV12-4,15,TRBJ1-5,CASSSGQGIGQPQHF,TGTGCCAGCAGTTCGGGACAGGGAATAGGGCAGCCCCAGCATTTT
TRBD2,few,TRBV6-1,14,TRBJ2-5,CASRRGVNQETQYF,TGTGCCAGCCGACGGGGGGTAAATCAAGAGACCCAGTACTTC
TRBD1,few,TRBV3-1,16,TRBJ1-2,CASSLKTGVKDYGYTF,TGTGCCAGCAGCCTAAAGACAGGGGTTAAAGACTATGGCTACACCTTC
TRBD1,-,TRBV20-1,16,TRBJ2-3,CSARRSGTGLTDTQYF,TGCAGTGCTAGGAGGTCCGGGACAGGGCTCACAGATACGCAGTATTTT
-,few,TRBV6-6,15,TRBJ2-4,CASSYLVGSKNIQYF,TGTGCCAGCAGTTACTTGGTGGGCAGCAAAAACATTCAGTACTTC
-,few,TRBV24-1,14,TRBJ2-5,CATSDPEFQETQYF,TGTGCCACCAGTGACCCAGAATTCCAAGAGACCCAGTACTTC
-,-,TRBV6-5,14,TRBJ2-7,CASSPERRAGRQYF,TGTGCCAGCAGCCCAGAGAGGCGGGCCGGCCGTCAGTACTTC
TRBD1,-,TRBV6-2/TRBV6-3,13,TRBJ2-7,CASSFVQGYEQYF,TGTGCCAGCAGTTTCGTACAGGGGTACGAGCAGTACTTC
TRBD1,-,TRBV3-1,15,TRBJ1-5,CASSHRQGINQPQHF,TGTGCCAGCAGCCACAGACAGGGAATTAATCAGCCCCAGCATTTT
-,-,TRBV21-1,15,TRBJ2-5,CASSKAGRREETQYF,TGTGCCAGCAGCAAGGCTGGGCGAAGGGAAGAGACCCAGTACTTC
TRBD1,-,TRBV6-2/TRBV6-3,12,TRBJ2-1,CASSLTGVEQFF,TGTGCCAGCAGCCTGACAGGGGTTGAGCAGTTCTTC
TRBD2,-,TRBV20-1,13,TRBJ2-5,CSVSTSGEETQYF,TGCAGTGTTAGTACTAGCGGGGAGGAGACCCAGTACTTC
-,-,TRBV6-4,15,TRBJ1-1,CASSEGISLNTEAFF,TGTGCCAGCAGTGAGGGCATCTCCCTGAACACTGAAGCTTTCTTT
TRBD1,-,TRBV29-1,13,TRBJ2-1,CSVGQGAPGEQFF,TGCAGCGTTGGGCAGGGGGCGCCGGGTGAGCAGTTCTTC